This entry lists 8 T cell receptor beta chains sequenced from one sample in a study of metastatic and nonmetastatic thyroid tumors. Using MiXCR, TCRdb reanalyzed the PCR reads. The data contain approximately 16,000 clones, about 25% of them singletons. Thyroid surgery had not been preceded by any treatment in any patient. Input material: blood. These receptors all come from a male donor with papillary thyroid cancer or a benign thyroid nodule (not recorded which). Some clones in this sample may be carry-over from other donors' samples.

By its share, this clone is medium-sized. V is TRBV6-2 or TRBV6-3 and J is TRBJ2-7; maybe TRBD1 (6 bases). This CDR3 contains 14 residues. V was shortened by 6 bases and J by 0 bases, with 12 bases between the two germline ends. Germline lookup yields CDR1 MNHEY and CDR2 SVGEGT. Here the CDR3 reads CASRNRENSYEQYF. The CDR3 DNA sequence: TGTGCCAGCAGGAACAGGGAAAACTCCTACGAGCAGTACTTC.

The chain has TRBV27 and TRBJ2-7, with TRBD1 identical over 8 bases. CDR3 size: 16 residues. J gave up 4 bases and V 2 bases, and 10 bases lay outside the gene matches. CDR1 is MNHEY and CDR2 is SMNVEV in the germline V gene (reference sequence). The CDR3 region is CASSLSPGQVSYEQYF. The CDR3 DNA reads as TGTGCCAGCAGTTTAAGCCCGGGACAGGTTAGTTACGAGCAGTACTTC.

At least ten counts were recorded for this clone. This chain connects TRBV24-1 to TRBJ2-3; no firm D call. The V gene lost 4 bases and the J gene lost 5 bases, with 15 bases spanning the gap. The CDR3 runs 15 residues. The germline V gene encodes CDR1 KGHDR and CDR2 SFDVKD. CDR3 DNA sequence: TGTGCCACCAGTGACCCCAAATATCCAGGAGATACGCAGTATTTT. This encodes CATSDPKYPGDTQYF.

A remark on this clone: Germline and junction disagree at one end, which may indicate a read error. The chain joins TRBV18 to TRBJ2-7; D might be TRBD1 (6 bases). CDR3 length: 14 amino acids. Germline loops: CDR1 KGHSH, CDR2 LQKENI. The CDR3 DNA is TGTGTCAGCTCACGAGGGACATGGGAAGTCGAGCAGTACTTC. This sequence encodes CVSSRGTWEVEQYF. Combining the CDR3 with reference TRBV18 and TRBJ2-7 gives the whole variable domain NAGVMQNPRHLVRRRGQEARLRCSPMKGHSHVYWYRQLPEEGLKFMVYLQKENIIDESGMPKERFSAEFPKEGPSILRIQQVVRGDSAAYFCVSSRGTWEVEQYFGPGTRLTVT.

In this sample, this clone turned up many times. CDR3 loop: CSVTPGQTGNTIYF. CDR3 sequence (DNA): TGCAGCGTTACACCGGGACAGACTGGAAACACCATATATTTT. V usage is TRBV29-1 and J usage is TRBJ1-3; 7 bases line up with TRBD1. V was clipped by 5 bases and J by 2 bases; unmatched bases: 6. The CDR3 is made up of 14 amino acids. The germline CDR1 and CDR2 sequences are SQVTM and ANQGSEA. Complete variable domain (other parts from reference TRBV29-1 and TRBJ1-3): SAVISQKPSRDICQRGTSLTIQCQVDSQVTMMFWYRQQPGQSLTLIATANQGSEATYESGFVIDKFPISRPNLTFSTLTVSNMSPEDSSIYLCSVTPGQTGNTIYFGEGSWLTVV.

This clone was counted many times. The sample carries other DNA sequences with the same CDR3. The chain couples TRBV19 to TRBJ2-1, with 7 bases that match TRBD2. The CDR3 is 16 amino acids. Germline values: CDR1 LNHDA, CDR2 SQIVND (reference sequence). The ends lost 5 bases at V and 4 bases at J; junction bases unmatched: 11. The CDR3 loop reads CASSSIGLVGYNEQFF. The CDR3 DNA follows: TGTGCCAGTAGTTCCATAGGACTAGTCGGTTACAATGAGCAGTTCTTC.

This clone was seen repeatedly, ten times or more. The genes are TRBV20-1 and TRBJ1-1; D is ambiguous. The CDR3 runs 10 residues. Trimming pared 5 bases from V and 9 bases from J, leaving 10 bases between. Germline V gene data show CDR1 as DFQATT and CDR2 as SNEGSKA (reference sequence). The CDR3: CSALLRKAFF. CDR3 DNA sequence: TGCAGTGCTCTACTTAGAAAAGCTTTCTTT.

This clone is labeled medium-sized. The genes are TRBV6-4 and TRBJ2-3; D gene ambiguous. This CDR3 contains 14 residues. Trimming removed 4 bases from V and 0 bases from J, with 8 bases in between. Germline CDR1 is MRHNA and CDR2 is SNTAGT. CDR3 nucleotide sequence: TGTGCCAGCAGTGTGGACGGGAGCACAGATACGCAGTATTTT. This sequence encodes CASSVDGSTDTQYF.